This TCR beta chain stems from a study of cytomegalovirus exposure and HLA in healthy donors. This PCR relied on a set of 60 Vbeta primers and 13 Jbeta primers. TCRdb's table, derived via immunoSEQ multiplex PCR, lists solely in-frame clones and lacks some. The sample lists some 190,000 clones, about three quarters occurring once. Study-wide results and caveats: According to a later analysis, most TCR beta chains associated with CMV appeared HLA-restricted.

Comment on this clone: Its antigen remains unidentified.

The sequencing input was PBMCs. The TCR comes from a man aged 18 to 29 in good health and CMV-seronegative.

The CDR3 region has the DNA TGTGCCTGGAGTGTACAACTAGCGGGGAGCGATGAGCAGTTCTTC. This sequence encodes CAWSVQLAGSDEQFF. This chain joins TRBV30 and TRBJ2-1; 10 nucleotides line up with TRBD2. Per germline, CDR1 GTSNPN and CDR2 SVGIG (reference sequence). J gave up 8 bases and V 0 bases, and 7 bases lay outside the gene matches. The CDR3 has 15 residues.